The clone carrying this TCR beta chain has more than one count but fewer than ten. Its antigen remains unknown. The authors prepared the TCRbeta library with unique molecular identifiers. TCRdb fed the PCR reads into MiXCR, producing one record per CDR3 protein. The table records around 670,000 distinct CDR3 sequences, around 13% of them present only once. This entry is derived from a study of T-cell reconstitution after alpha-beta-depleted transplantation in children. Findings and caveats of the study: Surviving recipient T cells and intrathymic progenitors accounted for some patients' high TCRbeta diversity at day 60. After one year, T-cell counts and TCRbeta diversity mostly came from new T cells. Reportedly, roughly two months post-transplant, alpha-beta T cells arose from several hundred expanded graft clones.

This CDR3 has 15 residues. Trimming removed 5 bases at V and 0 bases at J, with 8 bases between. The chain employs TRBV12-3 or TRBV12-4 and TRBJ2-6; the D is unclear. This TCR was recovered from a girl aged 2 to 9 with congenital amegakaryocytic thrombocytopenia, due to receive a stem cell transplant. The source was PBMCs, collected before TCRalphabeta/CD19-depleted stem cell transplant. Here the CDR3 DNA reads TGTGCCAGCAGTACCCCCGGCTCTGGGGCCAACGTCCTGACTTTC. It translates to CASSTPGSGANVLTF.